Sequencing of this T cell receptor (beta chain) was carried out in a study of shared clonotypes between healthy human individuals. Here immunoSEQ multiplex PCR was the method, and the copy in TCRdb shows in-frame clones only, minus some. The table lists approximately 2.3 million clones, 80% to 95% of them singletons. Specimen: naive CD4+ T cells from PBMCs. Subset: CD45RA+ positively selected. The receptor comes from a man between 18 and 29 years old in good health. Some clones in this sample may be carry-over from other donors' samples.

The CDR3 sequence: CASSPELAGGPYNEQFF. The CDR3 bases are TGTGCCAGCAGCCCTGAACTAGCGGGAGGGCCCTACAATGAGCAGTTCTTC. This sequence joins TRBV4-2 and TRBJ2-1; 13 bases agree with TRBD2. The junction had 5 bases not matched to a gene; V was cut back by 4 bases and J by 2 bases. Germline assignment: CDR1 LGHNA and CDR2 YNFKEQ. This CDR3 comprises 17 residues.